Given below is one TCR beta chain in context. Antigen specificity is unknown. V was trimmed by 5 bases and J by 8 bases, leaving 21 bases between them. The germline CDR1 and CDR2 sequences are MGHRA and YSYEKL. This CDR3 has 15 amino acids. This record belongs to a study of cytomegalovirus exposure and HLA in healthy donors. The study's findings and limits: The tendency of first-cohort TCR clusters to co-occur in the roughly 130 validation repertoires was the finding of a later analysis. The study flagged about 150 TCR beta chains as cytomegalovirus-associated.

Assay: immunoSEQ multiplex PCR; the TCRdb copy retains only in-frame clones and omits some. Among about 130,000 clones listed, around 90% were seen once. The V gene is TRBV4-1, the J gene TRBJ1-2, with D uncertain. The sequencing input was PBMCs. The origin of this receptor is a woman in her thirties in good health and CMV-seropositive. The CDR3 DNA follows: TGCGCCAGCAGCGGTTCCCGGGTTGGAGCGTCCGGCTACACCTTC. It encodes CASSGSRVGASGYTF.